This is a list of T cell receptor beta chains from one sample in a study of T cell responses to AZD1222 COVID-19 vaccine. Clones were read by immunoSEQ multiplex PCR, and TCRdb kept only the in-frame ones, dropping some. The table lists about 110,000 clones, 80% to 95% of them singletons, with around 1.2% in the top ten. Material: peripheral blood, obtained on day 0 of AZD1222 vaccination. The receptors stem from an adult in good health. Each CDR3 is given with its conserved first and last residue. The D gene is left open where the match is weak. Some rows mark clone size as missing; the rest say once, few, many or name a class of expanded clone.

CDR3 protein	CDR3 DNA	clone size	D gene	J gene	V gene
CAWSHWTVGVGQPQHF	TGTGCCTGGAGTCACTGGACAGTGGGAGTGGGTCAGCCCCAGCATTTT	-	-	TRBJ1-5	TRBV30
CASSDSTVGSYEQYF	TGTGCCAGCAGTGACTCTACGGTGGGCTCCTACGAGCAGTACTTC	once	-	TRBJ2-7	TRBV2
CASSLQTLTGELFF	TGTGCCAGCAGTCTGCAGACCCTCACCGGGGAGCTGTTTTTT	-	-	TRBJ2-2	TRBV28
CASSLGQGKTNYGYTF	TGTGCCAGCAGCTTAGGCCAGGGGAAAACTAACTATGGCTACACCTTC	-	-	TRBJ1-2	TRBV7-2
CASSEGQGGQPQHF	TGTGCCAGCAGTGAAGGACAGGGAGGACAGCCCCAGCATTTT	few	TRBD1	TRBJ1-5	TRBV2
CASSSPEAGGGYTF	TGTGCCAGCAGCTCTCCCGAGGCAGGGGGGGGCTACACCTTC	-	TRBD1	TRBJ1-2	TRBV7-2
CSVERRGAYNEQFF	TGCAGCGTTGAAAGGCGGGGGGCCTACAATGAGCAGTTCTTC	once	TRBD2	TRBJ2-1	TRBV29-1
CASSDQVYGYTF	TGTGCCAGCAGTGACCAGGTCTATGGCTACACCTTC	-	-	TRBJ1-2	TRBV2
CASSLRRDRDQPQHF	TGTGCCAGCAGTCTACGCAGGGACAGGGATCAGCCCCAGCATTTT	-	TRBD1	TRBJ1-5	TRBV2
CASSPGPWYGYTF	TGTGCCAGCAGCCCAGGACCGTGGTATGGCTACACCTTC	-	-	TRBJ1-2	TRBV28
CASSTGNSPLHF	TGTGCCAGTAGTACAGGGAACTCACCCCTCCACTTT	-	-	TRBJ1-6	TRBV19
CASSQGTNYGYTF	TGTGCCAGCAGCCAAGGCACTAACTATGGCTACACCTTC	many	-	TRBJ1-2	TRBV3-1/TRBV3-2
CASISLSTGELFF	TGTGCCAGCATTTCTCTGTCGACCGGGGAGCTGTTTTTT	-	-	TRBJ2-2	TRBV12-3/TRBV12-4
CASSLAAGLEQYF	TGTGCCAGCAGTTTAGCGGCAGGGCTCGAGCAGTACTTC	-	-	TRBJ2-7	TRBV12-3/TRBV12-4
CASSESGVLEAFF	TGTGCCAGCAGTGAGTCAGGGGTCCTCGAAGCTTTCTTT	-	-	TRBJ1-1	TRBV6-1
CASSPSAGPGPDTQYF	TGTGCCAGCAGCCCATCCGCGGGACCGGGACCAGATACGCAGTATTTT	-	-	TRBJ2-3	TRBV28
CASSPGLRETQYF	TGTGCCAGCTCACCCGGGTTACGGGAGACCCAGTACTTC	-	-	TRBJ2-5	TRBV18
CASSGQVSYEQYF	TGTGCCAGCAGCGGACAGGTTTCCTACGAGCAGTACTTC	-	TRBD1	TRBJ2-7	TRBV6-6
CASSQGQGESGELFF	TGTGCCAGCAGCCAAGGACAGGGGGAATCCGGGGAGCTGTTTTTT	-	TRBD1	TRBJ2-2	TRBV3-1/TRBV3-2
CASSTGGSNQPQHF	TGTGCCAGCAGTACAGGGGGAAGCAATCAGCCCCAGCATTTT	-	TRBD1	TRBJ1-5	TRBV28
CAINTGDSGNTIYF	TGTGCCATAAATACAGGGGACTCTGGAAACACCATATATTTT	-	TRBD1	TRBJ1-3	TRBV10-3
CASSLGSRVHSPLHF	TGTGCCAGCAGCTTAGGTAGCAGGGTCCATTCACCCCTCCACTTT	-	-	TRBJ1-6	TRBV11-2
CAIRWTDNSPLHF	TGTGCCATCAGATGGACGGATAATTCACCCCTCCACTTT	-	-	TRBJ1-6	TRBV10-3